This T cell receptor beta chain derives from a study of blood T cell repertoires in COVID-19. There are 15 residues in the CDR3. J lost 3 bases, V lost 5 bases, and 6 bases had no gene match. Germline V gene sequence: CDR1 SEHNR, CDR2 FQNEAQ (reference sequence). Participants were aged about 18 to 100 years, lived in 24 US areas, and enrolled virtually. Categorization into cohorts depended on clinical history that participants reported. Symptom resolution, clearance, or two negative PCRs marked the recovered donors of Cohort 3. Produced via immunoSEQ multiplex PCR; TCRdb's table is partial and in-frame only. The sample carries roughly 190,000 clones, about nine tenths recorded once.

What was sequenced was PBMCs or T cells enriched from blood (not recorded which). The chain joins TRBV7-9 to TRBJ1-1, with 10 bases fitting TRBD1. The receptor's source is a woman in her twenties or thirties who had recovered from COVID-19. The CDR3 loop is CASSTGQGRHTEAFF. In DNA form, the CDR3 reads TGTGCCAGCAGCACGGGACAGGGGCGGCACACTGAAGCTTTCTTT.